This entry features one TCR beta chain sequence. The clone's antigen remains unknown. Per-base qualities were not stored, and no clone one base away is much larger. Interpreted using the paper, the treatment or condition label stands for: some 20 received Ad26.COV2.S at low or high dose, single or two shots; roughly 5 received placebo; per-sample allocation not given. Repertoires of vaccine and placebo recipients were sequenced from samples collected on day 63 after the first injection. Cohort 1b enrolled some 25 adults aged 18-55 years at a single site in Boston, USA, between 29 July and 7 August 2020. As a vaccine, Ad26.COV2.S was a replication-incompetent adenovirus type 26 vector that expressed a prefusion-stabilized SARS-CoV-2 spike protein derived from the original Wuhan strain. The immunoSEQ Assay was the method used to sequence TCRbeta CDR3 regions. After extraction, genomic DNA underwent amplification by bias-controlled multiplex PCR, followed by high-throughput sequencing. The study's own analysis went as follows. To quantify the absolute abundance of every unique TCRbeta CDR3 region, sequences were collapsed and filtered. T cell fraction was estimated by normalizing TCRbeta template counts to usable DNA, with usable DNA measured through amplification of reference genes found in all nucleated cells. Repertoire TCRs were annotated as SARS-CoV-2-specific when V gene, CDR3 amino acid sequence and J gene were exactly matched to a known reactive TCR set. MIRA supplied the reference SARS-CoV-2 TCR set, which was filtered for enrichment in COVID-19-positive ImmuneCODE repertoires so that public or cross-reactive TCRs were removed. Drawing on the MIRA antigens, annotated TCRs were analysed further at the level of specific ORF or position within ORF. Breadth was defined as the number of annotated unique rearrangements divided by the total number of unique productive rearrangements, and depth was defined as the summed frequency of the annotated unique rearrangements. TCR breadth was compared between groups using two-sided Wilcoxon rank-sum tests. Here the immuneACCESS table is served through TCRdb, limited to in-frame sequences with V and J called. Missing clones are a known gap in these copies; in checked studies unresolved V genes cover under half, and the rest lacks a known reason. That table is the source of V, J and clone size, and D and trimming were worked out from the DNA. The table for this sample lists around 380,000 clones; 80% to 90% of them were counted only once. Of the sample, 3.5% falls within the top ten clones.

The CDR3 holds 12 amino acids from the cysteine to the phenylalanine. Only the CDR3 DNA is retained, 36 bases long and in frame from the first base. As encoded in the germline V gene (reference sequence), CDR1 is GTSNPN while CDR2 is SVGIG. Trimming at the junction amounts to 2 bases on V and 0 bases on J, and the germline ends lie 4 bases apart. This sample is part of a study of Ad26.COV2.S vaccination and SARS-CoV-2 variants (dated by TCRdb to about 2021). About the study as a whole: Vaccine-arm donors came from COV1001, a multicentre, randomized, double-blind, placebo-controlled phase I-IIa trial of Ad26.COV2.S in healthy adults. Ad26.COV2.S was administered intramuscularly at 5 x 10^10 or 1 x 10^11 viral particles, either as a single shot or as two shots given 56 days apart. TCRbeta repertoire sequencing was used to assess the specificity and breadth of SARS-CoV-2-reactive T cell receptors after Ad26.COV2.S vaccination. The TCR-sequenced set comprised about 32 samples: some 20 Ad26.COV2.S vaccine recipients, 5 placebo recipients and 8 SARS-CoV-2 convalescent individuals. Trial participants were randomized into five groups of five, in which low-dose or high-dose Ad26.COV2.S was given once or twice, or placebo was given on both occasions. Investigators remained blinded to trial group allocation during experiments and outcome assessment.

On the study overall, not on this receptor specifically: The authors noted that total T cell responses may have been underestimated by the TCR breadth and depth analyses. Ad26.COV2.S recipients had higher spike-specific TCR breadth than placebo recipients (P = 0.0014). Comparing responses between vaccine doses or regimens was not something the study was powered to do. Vaccine and placebo recipients had similar non-spike TCR breadth, a finding consistent with the vaccine containing only spike. After vaccination, substantial breadth of spike-specific CD8+ and CD4+ T cell responses was reported.

This chain is built from TRBV30 and TRBJ1-1; the D gene assignment is ambiguous. This receptor was taken from a person between 18 and 65 years old who received the Ad26.COV2.S COVID-19 vaccine or a placebo. Sequenced here: peripheral blood, sampled in a trial of Ad26.COV2.S vaccine versus placebo. The DNA reads as follows: TGTGCCTGGAGTAGGATGAACACTGAAGCTTTCTTT. Translation gives CAWSRMNTEAFF. Here the CDR3 is joined to the reference TRBV30 and TRBJ1-1 genes, and the full variable domain is: SQTIHQWPATLVQPVGSPLSLECTVEGTSNPNLYWYRQAAGRGLQLLFYSVGIGQISSEVPQNLSASRPQDRQFILSSKKLLLSDSGFYLCAWSRMNTEAFFGQGTRLTVV.